The clone carrying this TCR beta chain was found once. Antigen unknown. This specimen comes from a study of T cell responses to AZD1222 COVID-19 vaccine. Study observations and caveats: Clonal diversity was possibly underestimated, and the donors were mostly white British, with more females. Repertoire sampling was restricted to post-peak T cell response timepoints.

Pooling covered second doses at about 4 or about 12 weeks. Per germline, CDR1 SGHVS and CDR2 FQNEAQ. The CDR3 totals 14 residues. Trimming pared 5 bases from V and 0 bases from J, leaving 10 bases between. Method: immunoSEQ multiplex PCR; TCRdb's copy keeps in-frame clones and lacks some. The data show about 120,000 clones, 90% to 95% seen once. V usage is TRBV7-8 and J usage is TRBJ1-2; no clear D. The source is an adult who received the AZD1222 COVID-19 vaccine. Sequenced material: peripheral blood, taken 28 days after the second AZD1222 dose. The CDR3 sequence is CASSLSRANYGYTF. DNA for the CDR3: TGTGCCAGCAGCCTCTCTCGAGCTAACTATGGCTACACCTTC.